One sample yielded the 20 T cell receptor beta chains listed below, sequenced in a study of CD8 T cells in ankylosing spondylitis. TCRdb used MiXCR to reprocess the 5' RACE reads, holding one entry per CDR3 protein. The sample carries some 840,000 distinct CDR3 sequences, 12% recorded once. The study's findings and limits: Characteristic of ankylosing spondylitis blood, it appeared, was a TCR beta motif comprising about 8 highly homologous variants.

What these receptors recognize is not known. Sequenced input: blood, either unsorted or a sorted T cell fraction (not recorded which). All receptors derive from a male donor with ankylosing spondylitis.

The chain links TRBV7-2 to TRBJ1-4; D not resolved. The CDR3 has 14 amino acids. Germline V gives CDR1 SGHTA, CDR2 FQGNSA. V shed 3 bases and J shed 5 bases, with 10 bases lying between them. CDR3 loop: CASSLDGENEKLFF. Here the CDR3 DNA reads TGTGCCAGCAGCTTGGACGGGGAGAATGAAAAACTGTTTTTT.

This clonotype has at least ten counts. The V call is TRBV7-2, the J call TRBJ2-7; possible D gene TRBD2, 6 bases. This CDR3 contains 15 residues. Trimming removed 1 base at V and 6 bases at J, with 16 bases between. Germline CDR1 reads SGHTA; CDR2 reads FQGNSA. CDR3 sequence reads: CASSLETWGESEQYF. In DNA, the CDR3 is TGTGCCAGCAGCTTAGAAACTTGGGGGGAGTCCGAGCAGTACTTC.

This clonotype was counted at least ten times. The chain employs TRBV20-1 and TRBJ1-1, with D perhaps TRBD1 (5 bases). This CDR3 region has 11 residues. Trimming removed 7 bases at V and 11 bases at J, with 17 bases between. CDR1 DFQATT and CDR2 SNEGSKA come from the germline V gene (reference sequence). The CDR3 loop reads CSGGRGTGAFF. In DNA form, the CDR3 reads TGCAGTGGAGGGCGAGGGACGGGTGCTTTCTTT.

This clonotype occurred many times. V is TRBV7-2 and J is TRBJ2-1, with D tentatively TRBD2 (5 bases). Trimming shortened V by 7 bases and J by 0 bases, and 10 bases separated the two germline ends. This CDR3 is built from 14 residues. Germline V gives CDR1 SGHTA, CDR2 FQGNSA. The CDR3 DNA reads TGTGCCAGCACACTAGTTAGCTCCTACAATGAGCAGTTCTTC. It encodes CASTLVSSYNEQFF.

A few counts support this clonotype. The genes are TRBV7-2 and TRBJ1-5; possible D gene TRBD1, 5 bases. Germline CDR1 is SGHTA and CDR2 is FQGNSA. CDR3 length equals 13 residues. Trimming removed 9 bases from V and 6 bases from J, with 15 bases in between. This CDR3 reads CASGQGGTQPQHF. As DNA, the CDR3 is TGTGCCAGTGGGCAGGGTGGGACTCAGCCCCAGCATTTT.

About this clonotype itself: With a much larger clone just one base away, this may be a read error. CDR3 loop: CASSVTSASYEQYF. The CDR3 DNA sequence: TGTGCCAGCAGTGTGACTAGCGCCTCCTACGAGCAGTACTTC. V usage is TRBV2 and J usage is TRBJ2-7, with 8 bases lining up with TRBD2. Looked up from germline, CDR1 is SNHLY and CDR2 is FYNNEI. The CDR3 is 14 amino acids. V lost 4 bases, J lost 0 bases, and 2 bases stayed unmatched.

The V and J genes are TRBV4-3 and TRBJ2-3, with 7 bases aligning to TRBD2. The V segment lost 0 bases and the J segment 4 bases; nucleotides outside the gene matches: 4. The length of the CDR3 is 15 residues. Germline V gene sequence: CDR1 LGHNA, CDR2 YSLEER. The CDR3 DNA is TGCGCCAGCAGCCAAGAACGACTAGCTGCAGATACGCAGTATTTT. Residues: CASSQERLAADTQYF.

This clonotype came up a few times. The genes are TRBV20-1 and TRBJ2-5; perhaps D is TRBD1 or TRBD2 (5 bases each). V dropped 4 bases and J dropped 1 base, with 10 bases sitting between them. The CDR3 runs to 13 residues. Germline lookup yields CDR1 DFQATT and CDR2 SNEGSKA (reference sequence). The CDR3 coding sequence is TGCAGTGCTATACTCGGGACCCAAGAGACCCAGTACTTC. Translating gives CSAILGTQETQYF.

J is TRBJ2-7 and V is TRBV20-1, with 7 bases fitting TRBD2. This CDR3 is built from 14 residues. Trimming cost V 3 bases and J 0 bases; bases outside gene matches: 5. Germline V gene lookup returns CDR1 DFQATT and CDR2 SNEGSKA (reference sequence). CDR3: CSARRGEGSYEQYF. The CDR3 DNA reads TGCAGTGCTAGGCGCGGGGAGGGCTCCTACGAGCAGTACTTC.

Many counts were recorded for this clonotype. The chain employs TRBV7-2 and TRBJ2-1; 11 bases are a match to TRBD2. Per the germline V gene, CDR1 is SGHTA and CDR2 is FQGNSA. CDR3 size: 16 residues. V shed 5 bases and J 6 bases; nucleotides not matched to a gene: 9. CDR3 coding DNA: TGTGCCAGCAGCCGCGGGGGTAGCGGGAGGGCCAATGAGCAGTTCTTC. Amino acids: CASSRGGSGRANEQFF. Combining the CDR3 with reference TRBV7-2 and TRBJ2-1 gives the whole variable domain GAGVSQSPSNKVTEKGKDVELRCDPISGHTALYWYRQSLGQGLEFLIYFQGNSAPDKSGLPSDRFSAERTGGSVSTLTIQRTQQEDSAVYLCASSRGGSGRANEQFFGPGTRLTVL.

This clonotype has just a few counts. The rearrangement joins TRBV7-2 to TRBJ2-3, with 10 bases lining up with TRBD1. Germline V gene sequence: CDR1 SGHTA, CDR2 FQGNSA. This CDR3 has 16 amino acids. Trimming took 5 bases from V and 6 from J; bases not matched to a gene: 11. As DNA, the CDR3 is TGTGCCAGCAGCGCCCGGACAGGGGGTAGATCGGATACGCAGTATTTT. This codes for CASSARTGGRSDTQYF.

This clonotype was counted ten times or more. The rearrangement links TRBV12-3 or TRBV12-4 to TRBJ1-1; D remains unclear. The CDR3 loop spans 13 amino acids. The V gene lost 5 bases and the J gene lost 1 base, with 8 bases spanning the gap. The DNA for the CDR3 is TGTGCCAGCAGTCCTAACACGAACACTGAAGCTTTCTTT. Its protein product is CASSPNTNTEAFF.

Ten or more counts support this clonotype. This rearrangement joins TRBV7-3 to TRBJ2-3; TRBD2 might be the D (6 bases). The CDR3 is 14 amino acids. The V gene lost 2 bases and the J gene lost 6 bases, with 12 bases spanning the gap. CDR1 and CDR2 (germline): SGHTA, FQGTGA. CDR3 protein: CASSLGLAGDTQYF. The CDR3 DNA follows: TGTGCCAGCAGCTTAGGTCTCGCGGGGGATACGCAGTATTTT.

This rearrangement joins TRBV7-2 to TRBJ1-4; D may be TRBD1 (5 bases). Trimming stripped 3 bases from V and 4 bases from J, with 9 bases between. The CDR3 spans 14 residues. CDR1 and CDR2 from the germline V gene are SGHTA and FQGNSA. CDR3: CASSFDSSNEKLFF. Written as DNA, the CDR3 is TGTGCCAGCAGCTTCGACAGCAGTAATGAAAAACTGTTTTTT. Full variable domain (missing parts from reference TRBV7-2 and TRBJ1-4): GAGVSQSPSNKVTEKGKDVELRCDPISGHTALYWYRQSLGQGLEFLIYFQGNSAPDKSGLPSDRFSAERTGGSVSTLTIQRTQQEDSAVYLCASSFDSSNEKLFFGSGTQLSVL.

This clonotype was counted a few times. An end of the junction differs from the germline gene, which may be a read error. The rearrangement uses TRBV6-2 or TRBV6-3 and TRBJ2-7; possibly TRBD2 for D (5 bases). Germline loops: CDR1 MNHEY, CDR2 SVGEGT. CDR3 size: 11 residues. CDR3 bases: TGTGCCAGCGGAGACGGAGGTACTAGGGACTTC. It is translated as CASGDGGTRDF.

The chain employs TRBV6-1 and TRBJ2-5; 11 bases match TRBD1. The CDR3 loop spans 14 amino acids. The V gene's germline CDR1 is MNHNS and CDR2 SASEGT. After removal of 6 bases from V and 5 bases from J, the junction contained 5 bases not matched to a gene. The CDR3 loop is CASSWTGGAETQYF. For the CDR3, the DNA is TGTGCCAGCAGCTGGACAGGGGGCGCCGAGACCCAGTACTTC.

The sample holds a few counts of this clonotype. This rearrangement joins TRBV4-1 to TRBJ2-1; D uncertain. The CDR3 consists of 18 residues. V lost 1 base to trimming and J lost 0 bases, with 16 bases between them. Germline CDR1 MGHRA, CDR2 YSYEKL. The CDR3 loop is CASSQGYSLFSSYNEQFF. For the CDR3, the DNA is TGCGCCAGCAGCCAAGGTTACTCACTTTTTAGCTCCTACAATGAGCAGTTCTTC.

This clonotype was recorded a few times. The chain is built from TRBV7-2 and TRBJ1-6; TRBD1 matches at 7 bases. Trimming removed 5 bases from V and 2 bases from J; junction bases left unmatched: 9. Germline V gene lookup returns CDR1 SGHTA and CDR2 FQGNSA. The CDR3 runs 17 residues. The CDR3 loop reads CASSLNAGGTYNSPLHF. CDR3 sequence (DNA): TGTGCCAGCAGCCTTAACGCAGGGGGGACCTATAATTCACCCCTCCACTTT.

Only a few counts were recorded for this clonotype. The genes are TRBV27 and TRBJ2-1; D gene unclear. The CDR3 loop spans 19 amino acids. With 1 base removed from V and 0 bases from J, the gap between germline ends came to 19 bases. Looked up from germline, CDR1 is MNHEY and CDR2 is SMNVEV (reference sequence). The CDR3 loop is CASSLLGRWAESSYNEQFF. CDR3 nucleotide sequence: TGTGCCAGCAGTTTATTAGGAAGATGGGCGGAAAGCTCCTACAATGAGCAGTTCTTC.

About this clonotype itself: This may stem from a read error, because a much larger clone lies one nucleotide away. V is TRBV5-1 and J is TRBJ2-3; possible D gene TRBD1, 5 bases. Trimming took 2 bases from V and 6 from J, leaving 13 bases between them. The CDR3 is made up of 14 amino acids. Germline V lookup: CDR1 SGHRS, CDR2 YFSETQ. DNA of the CDR3: TGCGCCAGCAGCTTTGTTCAGGGATCGGATACGCAGTATTTT. This translates into CASSFVQGSDTQYF.